The 18 T cell receptor beta chains presented below share a single source sample, sequenced in a study of T cells after yellow fever vaccination. A single record per CDR3 protein comes from TCRdb applying MiXCR to the 5' RACE reads. Among 300,000 to 400,000 distinct CDR3 sequences listed, about 8.7% were seen once. This material consisted of PBMCs, taken on the day of the first yellow fever vaccination. The origin of the receptors is a man aged 18 to 29 who received the YFV17D yellow fever vaccine.

The chain couples TRBV7-3 to TRBJ1-1; D gene unclear. The germline gives CDR1 SGHTA, CDR2 FQGTGA. Trimming stripped 5 bases from V and 5 bases from J, with 18 bases between. The CDR3 is made up of 15 amino acids. This CDR3 reads CASSPFGGLQTEAFF. Here the CDR3 DNA reads TGTGCCAGCAGCCCCTTCGGAGGGTTACAAACTGAAGCTTTCTTT.

This clonotype was counted between two and nine times. The rearrangement links TRBV24-1 to TRBJ2-3; the D gene is possibly TRBD1 (6 bases). The V end lost 4 bases, the J end lost 2 bases, and 9 bases lay between the germline ends. Germline-derived CDR1 and CDR2 are KGHDR and SFDVKD. The CDR3 spans 14 residues. The DNA of the CDR3 is TGTGCCACCAGTGACCGACAGGCCACAGATACGCAGTATTTT. It codes for CATSDRQATDTQYF.

This chain connects TRBV7-9 to TRBJ1-1; D is possibly TRBD1 (5 bases). The CDR3 contains 15 residues. V dropped 1 base and J dropped 5 bases, with 14 bases sitting between them. The germline gives CDR1 SEHNR, CDR2 FQNEAQ (reference sequence). CDR3 in amino acids: CASSLVGPKGTEAFF. DNA for the CDR3: TGTGCCAGCAGCTTAGTGGGACCTAAGGGGACTGAAGCTTTCTTT.

This sequence joins TRBV14 and TRBJ1-2, with 8 nucleotides matching TRBD1. Germline CDR1 SGHDN, CDR2 FVKESK. The CDR3 loop spans 17 amino acids. V lost 1 base to trimming and J lost 2 bases; unmatched junction nucleotides: 9. CDR3 coding DNA: TGTGCCAGCAGCCAAGGCCTAGGCAGGGGGCCCAACTATGGCTACACCTTC. Protein sequence: CASSQGLGRGPNYGYTF. Complete variable domain (other parts from reference TRBV14 and TRBJ1-2): EAGVTQFPSHSVIEKGQTVTLRCDPISGHDNLYWYRRVMGKEIKFLLHFVKESKQDESGMPNNRFLAERTGGTYSTLKVQPAELEDSGVYFCASSQGLGRGPNYGYTFGSGTRLTVV.

This clonotype was detected only a few times. This CDR3 reads CASSKGARTDTQYF. The DNA of the CDR3 is TGTGCCAGCAGTAAGGGGGCACGCACAGATACGCAGTATTTT. The chain couples TRBV12-3 or TRBV12-4 to TRBJ2-3, with 7 bases identical to TRBD1. The CDR3 has 14 residues. V shed 5 bases and J 1 base; nucleotides not matched to a gene: 3.

This clonotype was found a few times. The rearrangement uses TRBV5-1 and TRBJ1-1; D remains unclear. CDR1 SGHRS and CDR2 YFSETQ come from the germline V gene. Trimming cost V 5 bases and J 3 bases, with 11 bases left between them. The CDR3 totals 13 residues. CDR3 sequence reads: CASSGSPDTEAFF. The CDR3 nucleotides are TGCGCCAGCAGTGGGTCCCCGGACACTGAAGCTTTCTTT.

This clonotype was counted only a few times. J is TRBJ1-5 and V is TRBV5-4; perhaps TRBD1 as D (5 bases). CDR1 and CDR2 from the germline V gene are SGHNT and YYREEE (reference sequence). The CDR3 totals 15 residues. The V gene lost 4 bases and the J gene lost 4 bases, with 15 bases spanning the gap. CDR3 residues: CASSVGGVSNQPQHF. The CDR3 DNA is TGTGCCAGCAGCGTCGGGGGGGTTTCAAATCAGCCCCAGCATTTT. Looking up the rest from reference TRBV5-4 and TRBJ1-5 gives the full variable domain: ETGVTQSPTHLIKTRGQQVTLRCSSQSGHNTVSWYQQALGQGPQFIFQYYREEENGRGNFPPRFSGLQFPNYSSELNVNALELDDSALYLCASSVGGVSNQPQHFGDGTRLSIL.

This rearrangement joins TRBV11-1 to TRBJ2-7; 7 positions match TRBD2. CDR1 and CDR2 (germline): SGHAT, FQDESV (reference sequence). The CDR3 consists of 15 residues. J gave up 0 bases and V 1 base, and 3 bases lay outside the gene matches. The CDR3 sequence: CASSLVPGGSYEQYV. CDR3 in DNA: TGTGCCAGCAGCTTAGTACCGGGGGGCTCCTACGAGCAGTACGTC.

This chain links TRBV20-1 with TRBJ2-2, with TRBD1 identical over 10 bases. The CDR3 has 14 residues. The germline V gene encodes CDR1 DFQATT and CDR2 SNEGSKA (reference sequence). The V segment lost 4 bases and the J segment 8 bases; nucleotides outside the gene matches: 7. The CDR3 DNA reads as TGCAGTGCTACCGACAGGGGGCGATCAGGGGAGCTGTTTTTT. It is translated as CSATDRGRSGELFF.

This rearrangement joins TRBV10-2 to TRBJ2-3, with D possibly being TRBD2 (7 bases). Germline values: CDR1 WSHSY, CDR2 SAAADI. Trimming shortened V by 6 bases and J by 4 bases, and 17 bases separated the two germline ends. CDR3 length: 15 amino acids. The CDR3: CASSHNGGQADTQYF. The CDR3, as DNA: TGCGCCAGCAGCCACAACGGGGGGCAGGCAGATACGCAGTATTTT.

This clonotype was recorded at least ten times. V and J are TRBV4-3 and TRBJ1-5, with 7 bases aligning to TRBD1. The ends lost 1 base at V and 2 bases at J; junction bases unmatched: 2. The CDR3 is made up of 15 amino acids. Germline CDR1 LGHNA, CDR2 YSLEER. The CDR3 is CASSQGQGGNQPQHF. The CDR3 DNA is TGCGCCAGCAGCCAAGGACAGGGTGGCAATCAGCCCCAGCATTTT.

This clonotype was recorded a few times. The chain uses TRBV5-1 and TRBJ2-6; maybe TRBD1 (6 bases). CDR1 SGHRS and CDR2 YFSETQ come from the germline V gene. With 3 bases removed from V and 4 bases from J, the gap between germline ends came to 11 bases. This CDR3 has 15 residues. The CDR3 nucleotides are TGCGCCAGCAGCTCCTCGAGGGGGGGGGCCAACGTCCTGACTTTC. This codes for CASSSSRGGANVLTF.

This clonotype has ten or more counts. This chain uses TRBV7-9 with TRBJ2-5; D gene unclear. The V end lost 5 bases, the J end lost 7 bases, and 17 bases lay between the germline ends. Looked up from germline, CDR1 is SEHNR and CDR2 is FQNEAQ (reference sequence). The CDR3 sequence is 14 residues long. The CDR3 region is CASSPPMSQWTQYF. CDR3 DNA sequence: TGTGCCAGCAGCCCTCCGATGTCGCAGTGGACCCAGTACTTC.

V and J are TRBV10-3 and TRBJ1-4; 11 bases are a match to TRBD1. The CDR3 runs 14 residues. The J segment lost 5 bases and the V segment lost 6 bases, leaving 2 bases of the junction unmatched. Germline-derived CDR1 and CDR2 are ENHRY and SYGVKD. The CDR3, as DNA: TGTGCCATCAGGGGGGACAGGGGGAATGAAAAACTGTTTTTT. This translates into CAIRGDRGNEKLFF.

This clonotype occurred a few times. The chain employs TRBV20-1 and TRBJ2-1; D might be TRBD2 (5 bases). The V end lost 0 bases, the J end lost 3 bases, and 15 bases lay between the germline ends. The germline gives CDR1 DFQATT, CDR2 SNEGSKA (reference sequence). The CDR3 length is 16 residues. CDR3 nucleotide sequence: TGCAGTGCTAGAGATTCTCGAAGCGGATTCTACAATGAGCAGTTCTTC. This codes for CSARDSRSGFYNEQFF.

The rearrangement uses TRBV3-1 and TRBJ2-1; the match to TRBD1 covers 8 bases. With 5 bases clipped from V and 9 bases from J, the junction kept 12 bases outside the gene matches. The CDR3 loop spans 15 amino acids. The germline V gene has CDR1 LGHDT and CDR2 YNNKEL (reference sequence). The CDR3 coding sequence is TGTGCCAGCAGCTCCTCGGACAGGGTACGAGGTGAGCAGTTCTTC. Translation: CASSSSDRVRGEQFF.

The chain uses TRBV20-1 and TRBJ2-7; possibly TRBD1 for D (6 bases). V was trimmed by 8 bases and J by 5 bases, leaving 19 bases between them. The germline V gene has CDR1 DFQATT and CDR2 SNEGSKA (reference sequence). The CDR3 runs 13 residues. The CDR3 sequence: CSIPRTVYNEQYF. The CDR3 bases are TGCAGTATCCCTCGGACAGTGTATAACGAGCAGTACTTC.

This clonotype has at least ten counts. This chain links TRBV29-1 with TRBJ2-4; the D is unclear. The CDR3 is made up of 10 amino acids. The V end was cut by 4 bases, the J end by 9 bases, with 7 bases between. Germline V gene lookup returns CDR1 SQVTM and CDR2 ANQGSEA. In DNA, the CDR3 is TGCAGCGTTGTGGATGGCATTCAGTACTTC. It translates to CSVVDGIQYF.